This TCR beta chain was observed in a study of shared clonotypes between healthy human individuals. Study background: CD4 naive and memory got three plates each, CD8 naive two, CD8 memory one. General study results and limits: A generally larger estimated richness was seen in naive subsets than in memory subsets.

This table comes from immunoSEQ multiplex PCR, and its TCRdb copy is limited to in-frame clones, with some not included. Altogether 1 million to 1.2 million clones are present, roughly 80% being singletons, with the ten largest covering 0.85% to 1%. The CDR3 extends over 14 amino acids. V lost 5 bases and J lost 6, with 17 bases in between. The germline gives CDR1 MDHEN, CDR2 SYDVKM. Worth noting for this clone: What it binds is unknown.

CD45RA-negative memory and CD45RA+ naive subsets were split from the CD4+ cells. The specimen sequenced was memory CD4+ T cells from PBMCs. Subset of the sample: CD45RA-negative fraction. The chain recombines TRBV28 with TRBJ2-7, with a tentative D call TRBD2 (6 bases). The receptor was derived from a young man in good health. Some clones in this sample may be carry-over from other donors' samples. CDR3 residues: CASSAGTRTGEQYF. The CDR3 DNA sequence: TGTGCCAGCAGTGCCGGGACTCGGACGGGCGAGCAGTACTTC. Based on the CDR3 plus reference TRBV28 and TRBJ2-7, the full variable domain is DVKVTQSSRYLVKRTGEKVFLECVQDMDHENMFWYRQDPGLGLRLIYFSYDVKMKEKGDIPEGYSVSREKKERFSLILESASTNQTSMYLCASSAGTRTGEQYFGPGTRLTVT.